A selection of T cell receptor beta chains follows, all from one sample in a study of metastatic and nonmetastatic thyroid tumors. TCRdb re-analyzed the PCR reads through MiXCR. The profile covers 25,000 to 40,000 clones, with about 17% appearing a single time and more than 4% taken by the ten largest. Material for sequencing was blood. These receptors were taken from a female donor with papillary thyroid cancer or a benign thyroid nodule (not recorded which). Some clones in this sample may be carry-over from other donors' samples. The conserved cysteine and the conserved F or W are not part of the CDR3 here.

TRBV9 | ASSVAPSGGYNEQF
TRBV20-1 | SAKRLFDQPQH
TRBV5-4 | ASGFDLTSGRADTQY
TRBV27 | ASSVGSGTEAF
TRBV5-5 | ASSPTGLGDSPLH
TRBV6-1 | ASSDASTEGNTIY
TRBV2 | ASSRDPNTEAF
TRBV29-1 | SVDPEETQY
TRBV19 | ASSIGVGGHQETQY
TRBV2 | ASSPRQGTSPLH
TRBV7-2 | ASSLGWGNTEAF
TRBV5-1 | ASSLTGQEETQY
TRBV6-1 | ASVRLSGGLRYEQF
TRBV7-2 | ASSLARAAEQY
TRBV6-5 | ASSYPTSGNYNEQF
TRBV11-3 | ASSLAGAWNEQF
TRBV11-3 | ASSRGRGAFTEAF
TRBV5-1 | ASSPLAWGPGEQF
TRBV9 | ASSVVLSPKAHEQF
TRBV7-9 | ASSLAGTGDEQY
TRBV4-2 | ASSQEGNMVGGYT
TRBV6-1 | ASSPTGRGTGELF
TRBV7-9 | ASSLGGWDEQF
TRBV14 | ASSQDGVARGFDYGYT
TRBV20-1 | SAREGGPFNEQF
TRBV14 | ASSQVLGSGANVLT
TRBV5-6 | ASSLTVSYEQY
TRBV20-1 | SASFAGYEQY
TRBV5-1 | ASTTGQGLYEQY
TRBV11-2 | ASSLDRGGLAGGTDTQY